These 14 T cell receptor beta chains came from one sample sequenced in a study of T cells after somatic rescue of genetic block. Repertoires were generated with immunoSEQ multiplex PCR, while TCRdb's copy carries only in-frame clones and drops some. The profile shows about 12,000 clones, about 76% of them singletons. The source material was peripheral blood mononuclear cells (PBMCs). These receptors were obtained from a boy between 10 and 17 years old.

This clone occurred a few times. The genes are TRBV18 and TRBJ2-3, with a possible D match to TRBD1 (5 bases). The CDR3 consists of 14 residues. V dropped 3 bases and J dropped 2 bases, with 9 bases sitting between them. CDR1 KGHSH and CDR2 LQKENI come from the germline V gene. Here the CDR3 DNA reads TGTGCCAGCTCACCTCCCAGGGCCACAGATACGCAGTATTTT. Encoded protein: CASSPPRATDTQYF.

This clone is judged medium-sized. This rearrangement joins TRBV9 to TRBJ2-7; a possible D gene is TRBD2 (6 bases). Germline V gene lookup returns CDR1 SGDLS and CDR2 YYNGEE. CDR3 length equals 15 residues. V was shortened by 0 bases and J by 5 bases, with 15 bases between the two germline ends. This chain's CDR3 is CASSVEGREENEQYF. The CDR3 DNA reads TGTGCCAGCAGCGTAGAAGGCAGGGAGGAGAACGAGCAGTACTTC.

The CDR3 DNA is TGTGCCAGCAGCAAACCGGGACAGCAGAAAGGCCTCCACTTT. This gives the protein CASSKPGQQKGLHF. The chain employs TRBV7-8 and TRBJ1-6; 7 bases fit TRBD1. CDR1 is SGHVS and CDR2 is FQNEAQ in the germline V gene. There are 14 residues in the CDR3. V was pared by 5 bases and J by 15 bases, with 13 bases of the junction left unmatched. The full variable domain, in which reference TRBV7-8 and TRBJ1-6 provide the parts outside the CDR3, is GAGVSQSPRYKVAKRGQDVALRCDPISGHVSLFWYQQALGQGPEFLTYFQNEAQLDKSGLPSDRFFAERPEGSVSTLKIQRTQQEDSAVYLCASSKPGQQKGLHFGNGTRLTVT.

The count of this clone is one. V gene TRBV7-6 combines with J gene TRBJ2-2, with a weak D call TRBD1 (5 bases). The CDR3 is 16 residues long. The germline V gene encodes CDR1 SGHVS and CDR2 FNYEAQ. Trimming stripped 3 bases from V and 0 bases from J, with 11 bases between. The CDR3 coding sequence is TGTGCCAGCAGCTTGGTTGGGGCCCCGAACACCGGGGAGCTGTTTTTT. This translates into CASSLVGAPNTGELFF.

The rearrangement uses TRBV6-1 and TRBJ2-7, with D unresolved. V was clipped by 1 base and J by 10 bases, with 8 bases between them. This CDR3 comprises 11 residues. Germline assignment: CDR1 MNHNS and CDR2 SASEGT. The CDR3 sequence: CASSEGLTQYF. CDR3 bases: TGTGCCAGCAGTGAAGGACTGACACAGTACTTC.

This chain joins TRBV30 and TRBJ2-7, with 9 bases matching TRBD2. The germline gives CDR1 GTSNPN, CDR2 SVGIG (reference sequence). The CDR3 extends over 11 amino acids. Losses at the gene ends were 5 bases for V and 7 bases for J; bases not matched to a gene: 3. CDR3 loop: CAWGTSQEQYF. The DNA for the CDR3 is TGTGCCTGGGGGACTAGCCAGGAGCAGTACTTC.

The CDR3 DNA reads TGTGCCAGCAGCCCCCAGCTTTGGACTAGCGGGAGTGGCACAGATACGCAGTATTTT. Its translation is CASSPQLWTSGSGTDTQYF. The chain links TRBV9 to TRBJ2-3, with TRBD2 identical over 13 bases. With 4 bases clipped from V and 1 base from J, the junction kept 12 bases outside the gene matches. The CDR3 has 19 amino acids. From germline, CDR1 is SGDLS and CDR2 YYNGEE.

This chain links TRBV18 with TRBJ2-1, with 9 bases fitting TRBD1. Germline-derived CDR1 and CDR2 are KGHSH and LQKENI. V lost 1 base and J lost 0; bases outside the gene matches: 10. The CDR3 is 19 residues long. The CDR3 DNA reads as TGTGCCAGCTCACCACTACTTTCTACAGGGGGCGGCTCCTACAATGAGCAGTTCTTC. Translating it yields CASSPLLSTGGGSYNEQFF.

This clone was picked up a small number of times. V is TRBV28 and J is TRBJ2-7; the D gene is possibly TRBD1 (6 bases). CDR3 length: 14 residues. Germline V gene data show CDR1 as MDHEN and CDR2 as SYDVKM. With 3 bases removed from V and 5 bases from J, the gap between germline ends came to 14 bases. CDR3 coding DNA: TGTGCCAGCAGTTTCTGGGGGCGAATGGACGAGCAGTACTTC. Its protein is CASSFWGRMDEQYF.

The chain employs TRBV11-2 and TRBJ2-2; no firm D call. There are 13 residues in the CDR3. The V gene's germline CDR1 is SGHAT and CDR2 FQNNGV. V lost 6 bases, J lost 2 bases, and 7 bases lay in between. The CDR3, as DNA: TGTGCCAGCAGAGGTCCTAACACCGGGGAGCTGTTTTTT. This encodes CASRGPNTGELFF. The full variable domain, rest sourced from reference TRBV11-2 and TRBJ2-2, is EAGVAQSPRYKIIEKRQSVAFWCNPISGHATLYWYQQILGQGPKLLIQFQNNGVVDDSQLPKDRFSAERLKGVDSTLKIQPAKLEDSAVYLCASRGPNTGELFFGEGSRLTVL.

The chain is built from TRBV5-1 and TRBJ2-2, with 9 bases lining up with TRBD2. The CDR3 covers 15 residues. V gave up 3 bases and J gave up 6 bases; unmatched junction bases: 6. The germline CDR1 and CDR2 sequences are SGHRS and YFSETQ. The CDR3 region is CASSSPGTSSGELFF. The CDR3 coding sequence is TGCGCCAGCAGCTCCCCCGGGACTAGCTCCGGGGAGCTGTTTTTT.

The chain has TRBV5-6 and TRBJ1-6, with 9 bases identical to TRBD1. Germline-derived CDR1 and CDR2 are SGHDT and YYEEEE. The V and J ends lost 6 bases and 7 bases, in that order; junction bases with no gene match: 20. The CDR3 runs to 19 residues. This chain's CDR3 is CASNLRANRGRRRNSPLHF. The CDR3 DNA reads as TGTGCCAGCAACCTACGAGCCAACAGGGGGCGCCGAAGGAATTCACCCCTCCACTTT.

This clone is medium-sized within its sample. The chain employs TRBV28 and TRBJ1-5; 8 bases match TRBD1. Per germline, CDR1 MDHEN and CDR2 SYDVKM. The CDR3 is 14 amino acids. Germline trimming cut 6 bases from V and 6 bases from J; bases unmatched to any gene: 7. The chain's CDR3 is CASSQQGVGQPQHF. Written as DNA, the CDR3 is TGTGCCAGCAGCCAACAGGGGGTGGGTCAGCCCCAGCATTTT.

The sample holds a few counts of this clone. The genes are TRBV6-1 and TRBJ1-2, with a possible D match to TRBD1 (5 bases). The CDR3 has 13 residues. Between the trimmed V and J ends, which lost 6 bases and 8 bases, there was a span of 16 bases. Per the germline V gene, CDR1 is MNHNS and CDR2 is SASEGT. CDR3 amino acids: CASRIGTLRGYTF. DNA of the CDR3: TGTGCCAGCAGGATCGGGACCCTTCGCGGCTACACCTTC.